The subject of this entry is one T cell receptor beta chain. What it binds is unknown. The data belong to a study of OX40 agonist ivuxolimab in advanced cancers. The wider study: Hepatocellular carcinoma, melanoma, renal cell or head and neck cancer affected the dose-escalation patients. Treatment received earlier with anti-PD-1, anti-PD-L1 or anti-CTLA-4 agents was allowed, and less than 45% had some. Study outcomes and limitations: Several nonresponders also turned out to have low normalized T-cell clonal expansion. The investigators did not determine what antigen specificity the expanded peripheral T cells had.

V dropped 1 base and J dropped 7 bases, with 12 bases sitting between them. CDR3 length: 15 amino acids. In germline, CDR1 is SGHKS, CDR2 YYEKEE (reference sequence). The protocol was immunoSEQ multiplex PCR, while the TCRdb copy is restricted to in-frame clones and leaves out a portion. Counted here are 80,000 or so clones, about 88% occurring once; the ten biggest clones make up roughly 8.6%. The sample in question was CD4+ or CD8+ T cells sorted from blood, obtained in a trial of the OX40 agonist ivuxolimab. The clonotype comes from an adult with an advanced solid tumor such as melanoma, head and neck, liver or kidney cancer. The chain uses TRBV5-5 and TRBJ1-6; D gene unclear. The CDR3: CASSLPASLNSPLHF. CDR3 DNA sequence: TGTGCCAGCAGCTTGCCGGCCAGTCTCAATTCACCCCTCCACTTT.